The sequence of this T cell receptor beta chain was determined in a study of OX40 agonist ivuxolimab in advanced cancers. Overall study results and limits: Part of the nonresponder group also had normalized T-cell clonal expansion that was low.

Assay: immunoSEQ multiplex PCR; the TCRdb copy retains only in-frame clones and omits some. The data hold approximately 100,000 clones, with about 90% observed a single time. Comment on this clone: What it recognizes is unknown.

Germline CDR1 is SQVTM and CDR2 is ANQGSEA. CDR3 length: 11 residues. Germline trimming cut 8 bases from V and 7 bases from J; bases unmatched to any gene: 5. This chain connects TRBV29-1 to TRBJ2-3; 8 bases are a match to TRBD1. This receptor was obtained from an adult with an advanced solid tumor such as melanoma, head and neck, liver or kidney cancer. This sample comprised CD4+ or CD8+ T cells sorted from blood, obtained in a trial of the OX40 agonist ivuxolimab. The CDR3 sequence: CSTRQGNTQYF. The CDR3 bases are TGCAGCACCCGACAGGGGAATACGCAGTATTTT.